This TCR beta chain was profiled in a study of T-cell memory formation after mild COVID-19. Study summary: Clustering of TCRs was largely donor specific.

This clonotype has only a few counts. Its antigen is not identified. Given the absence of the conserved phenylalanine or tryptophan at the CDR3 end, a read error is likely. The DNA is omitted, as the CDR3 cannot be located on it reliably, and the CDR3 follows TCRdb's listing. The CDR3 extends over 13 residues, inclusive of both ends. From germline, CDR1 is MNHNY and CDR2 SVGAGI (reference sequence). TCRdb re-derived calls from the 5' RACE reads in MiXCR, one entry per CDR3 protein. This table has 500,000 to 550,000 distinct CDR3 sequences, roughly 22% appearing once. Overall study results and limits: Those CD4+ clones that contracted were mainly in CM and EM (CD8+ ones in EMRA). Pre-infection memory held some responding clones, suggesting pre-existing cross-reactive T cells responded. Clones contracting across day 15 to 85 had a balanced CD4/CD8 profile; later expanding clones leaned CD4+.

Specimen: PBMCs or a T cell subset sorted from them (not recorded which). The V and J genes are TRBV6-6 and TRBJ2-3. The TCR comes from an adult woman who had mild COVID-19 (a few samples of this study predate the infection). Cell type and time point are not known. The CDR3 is CASSYDYSQDEKV.